A selection of T cell receptor beta chains follows, all from one sample in a study of blood T cell repertoires in COVID-19. TCRdb's copy holds only in-frame clones and misses some; the assay was immunoSEQ multiplex PCR. The table includes roughly 450,000 clones, 90% detected once. Sequenced: PBMCs or T cells enriched from blood (not recorded which). These receptors came from a man between 18 and 35 years old who had recovered from COVID-19. Each CDR3 is given with its conserved first and last residue. D genes are given only for firm matches. Expanded clones get a size class; other rows say once, few or many, or leave the size out.

-	TRBV5-6	TRBJ1-1	-	CASTPQGSTEAFF	TGTGCCAGCACCCCACAGGGATCCACTGAAGCTTTCTTT
TRBD1	TRBV12-3/TRBV12-4	TRBJ1-2	-	CASSSTGSSYTF	TGTGCCAGCAGTTCGACAGGGTCGAGCTACACCTTC
TRBD2	TRBV28	TRBJ2-1	-	CASSSSGLGDAEQFF	TGTGCCAGCAGTTCCTCTGGACTAGGGGATGCTGAGCAGTTCTTC
TRBD1	TRBV18	TRBJ1-4	-	CASSGQGNEKLFF	TGTGCCAGCTCGGGACAGGGTAACGAAAAACTGTTTTTT
-	TRBV19	TRBJ1-5	-	CASSISTGNQPQHF	TGTGCCAGTAGTATTAGTACAGGTAATCAGCCCCAGCATTTT
-	TRBV11-2	TRBJ1-4	-	CASSPRWGDEKLFF	TGTGCCAGCAGCCCTCGATGGGGGGATGAAAAACTGTTTTTT
TRBD1	TRBV25-1	TRBJ1-2	-	CASRQGVGGYTF	TGTGCCAGCAGGCAGGGGGTAGGAGGCTACACCTTC
-	TRBV20-1	TRBJ2-3	-	CSGGRDTQYF	TGCAGTGGCGGTCGAGATACGCAGTATTTT
-	TRBV3-1/TRBV3-2	TRBJ2-3	-	CASSQVQSTQYF	TGTGCCAGCAGCCAAGTTCAGTCGACGCAGTATTTT
TRBD2	TRBV29-1	TRBJ2-1	few	CSVEASGSPYNEQFF	TGCAGCGTTGAGGCTAGCGGGAGCCCCTACAATGAGCAGTTCTTC
TRBD2	TRBV7-3	TRBJ2-3	-	CASSLSGGRSSDTQYF	TGTGCCAGCAGCTTATCGGGCGGGAGGAGTTCAGATACGCAGTATTTT
-	TRBV30	TRBJ2-3	-	CAWMRASDTQYF	TGTGCCTGGATGCGGGCCTCAGATACGCAGTATTTT
TRBD1	TRBV18	TRBJ1-3	-	CASSPPNLQTGGFVGNTIYF	TGTGCCAGCTCACCTCCGAACTTACAGACAGGGGGATTTGTTGGAAACACCATATATTTT
-	TRBV3-1/TRBV3-2	TRBJ1-4	-	CASSQGTETEKLFF	TGTGCCAGCAGCCAAGGAACAGAAACTGAAAAACTGTTTTTT
TRBD2	TRBV10-3	TRBJ2-7	once	CAIRGRHDHEQYF	TGTGCCATCCGCGGGAGGCACGACCACGAGCAGTACTTC
TRBD1	TRBV6-5	TRBJ2-7	-	CASSYSGTVTYEQYF	TGTGCCAGCAGTTACTCGGGGACAGTAACCTACGAGCAGTACTTC
-	TRBV9	TRBJ1-2	-	CASSVAGAGYTF	TGTGCCAGCAGCGTAGCTGGGGCTGGCTACACCTTC
-	TRBV10-3	TRBJ2-5	-	CAISEPGETQYF	TGTGCCATCAGTGAGCCGGGAGAGACCCAGTACTTC
TRBD1	TRBV7-8	TRBJ2-6	-	CASSVLGQSFSSGANVLTF	TGTGCCAGCAGCGTCCTGGGACAGAGCTTTTCCTCTGGGGCCAACGTCCTGACTTTC
TRBD1	TRBV27	TRBJ2-7	-	CASSITGGSYEQYF	TGTGCCAGCAGTATCACAGGGGGCTCCTACGAGCAGTACTTC
TRBD1	TRBV7-3	TRBJ2-7	-	CASSLDRDGEQYF	TGTGCCAGCAGCTTGGACAGGGACGGCGAGCAGTACTTC
TRBD2	TRBV15	TRBJ2-1	-	CATSTAGGPIWQFF	TGTGCCACCAGCACAGCGGGAGGGCCAATCTGGCAGTTCTTC
-	TRBV18	TRBJ2-1	-	CASSPRSDEQFF	TGTGCCAGCTCACCAAGGAGCGATGAGCAGTTCTTC
-	TRBV2	TRBJ2-3	-	CASSGPRSTQYF	TGTGCCAGCAGTGGGCCCCGCAGTACGCAGTATTTT